This T cell receptor (beta chain) was found in a study of cytomegalovirus exposure and HLA in healthy donors. The wider study: Previous work identified 120 million or so unique TCR beta sequences from around 200 million T cells. Study observations and caveats: Listed as cytomegalovirus-associated were about 160 TCR beta chains.

With respect to this clone: Its target is not known.

PCR involved 60 Vbeta and 13 Jbeta primers. Assay: immunoSEQ multiplex PCR; the TCRdb copy retains only in-frame clones and omits some. The sample has 90,000 to 150,000 clones; around 79% are singletons. V was trimmed by 2 bases and J by 8 bases, leaving 9 bases between them. This CDR3 has 12 residues. From germline, CDR1 is MNHNY and CDR2 SVGAGI (reference sequence). Sequenced: PBMCs. The V and J genes are TRBV6-6 and TRBJ1-1; D not resolved. This sequence was found in a woman in her 30s in good health and CMV-seropositive. This CDR3 reads CASSYRDEEAFF. The CDR3 nucleotides are TGTGCCAGCAGTTACCGGGATGAAGAAGCTTTCTTT.